Presented here are 29 T cell receptor beta chains from one specimen sequenced in a study of cytomegalovirus exposure and HLA in healthy donors listed by TCRdb under 2017. Library creation used the immunoSEQ multiplex PCR assay. For the multiplex PCR, a mixture combining 60 forward primers for TCR Vbeta segments and 13 reverse primers for TCR Jbeta segments was used. TCRdb limited this immuneACCESS table to in-frame rearrangements with V and J called. A share of clones is missing; checked studies link under half to unresolved V genes, and the rest is unexplained. The sample has under 200,000 clones on record. 0.65% to 0.9% of the sample lies in the top ten. Sequencing was done on a sample of PBMCs. Source of these receptors: a woman younger than 35 in good health and CMV-seropositive.

The chain carries TRBV5-1 and TRBJ2-7, with 8 bases matching TRBD2. Germline loops: CDR1 SGHRS, CDR2 YFSETQ. This CDR3 has 14 amino acids. Losses at the gene ends were 2 bases for V and 3 bases for J; bases not matched to a gene: 4. The CDR3 DNA sequence: TGCGCCAGCAGCTTAGCGGGAGTCCTCTACGAGCAGTACTTC. This gives the protein CASSLAGVLYEQYF.

The chain's CDR3 is CASSLARTANEQFF. As DNA, the CDR3 is TGTGCCAGCAGCTTAGCAAGGACAGCAAATGAGCAGTTCTTC. The chain is built from TRBV7-2 and TRBJ2-1; D is possibly TRBD1 (6 bases). Per germline, CDR1 SGHTA and CDR2 FQGNSA. With 0 bases removed from V and 7 bases from J, the gap between germline ends came to 10 bases. The CDR3 totals 14 residues.

This chain links TRBV9 with TRBJ1-4; D not certain. The CDR3 has 17 amino acids. The germline V gene encodes CDR1 SGDLS and CDR2 YYNGEE. The V gene lost 0 bases and the J gene lost 0 bases, with 12 bases spanning the gap. CDR3 nucleotide sequence: TGTGCCAGCAGCGTAGACTTTGGAACAGCAACTAATGAAAAACTGTTTTTT. This encodes CASSVDFGTATNEKLFF.

This sequence joins TRBV12-5 and TRBJ1-6; 8 nucleotides align to TRBD1. This CDR3 is 20 amino acids long. Germline V lookup: CDR1 LGHNT, CDR2 FRNRAP. V shed 0 bases, J shed 8 bases, and the junction held 18 bases outside the gene matches. CDR3 sequence: CASGLVLPPGRQGWHSPLHF. Here the CDR3 DNA reads TGTGCTAGTGGTTTGGTACTCCCCCCAGGGAGACAGGGGTGGCATTCACCCCTCCACTTT.

The chain uses TRBV7-2 and TRBJ2-7, with TRBD1 matching over 7 bases. CDR1 and CDR2 (germline): SGHTA, FQGNSA. With V trimmed by 3 bases and J by 4 bases, 3 bases remained unmatched. The CDR3 is made up of 13 amino acids. DNA of the CDR3: TGTGCCAGCAGCTTCGCCAGGGGGTACGAGCAGTACTTC. Translated: CASSFARGYEQYF.

The J gene is TRBJ1-5, the V gene TRBV21-1; the table's D call, TRBD1, was not checked against the DNA. TRBV21-1 is an annotated pseudogene. The CDR3 loop spans 19 amino acids. The CDR3 loop reads CASSPQTPQGPSLNQPQHF. The DNA for the CDR3 is TGTGCCAGCAGCCCACAAACTCCACAGGGACCGAGCCTCAATCAGCCCCAGCATTTT.

The J gene is TRBJ2-5, the V gene TRBV2, with 7 bases lining up with TRBD2. The CDR3 loop spans 17 amino acids. Losses at the gene ends were 0 bases for V and 5 bases for J; bases not matched to a gene: 12. Germline CDR1 and CDR2: SNHLY and FYNNEI. CDR3 sequence: CASSEALRGRAGETQYF. In nucleotides, the CDR3 is TGTGCCAGCAGTGAAGCGCTTCGGGGGAGGGCCGGGGAGACCCAGTACTTC.

The chain carries TRBV18 and TRBJ1-1; TRBD1 is a possible D gene (6 bases). Germline V lookup: CDR1 KGHSH, CDR2 LQKENI. Trimming left V 3 bases short and J 6 bases short, with 14 bases between. CDR3 length: 14 residues. The chain's CDR3 is CASSPLKGVSEAFF. In DNA, the CDR3 is TGTGCCAGCTCACCGTTGAAGGGGGTTTCTGAAGCTTTCTTT.

The chain is built from TRBV2 and TRBJ1-5; D possibly corresponds to TRBD1 (5 bases). CDR1 SNHLY and CDR2 FYNNEI come from the germline V gene. The CDR3 contains 14 residues. The V and J ends lost 6 bases and 6 bases respectively, with 15 bases between them. The CDR3 region has the DNA TGTGCCAGCAGGGGAGGAGGGGAGGGTCAGCCCCAGCATTTT. Protein product: CASRGGGEGQPQHF.

The rearrangement links TRBV27 to TRBJ2-5; 9 bases are a match to TRBD1. The J call is in doubt because the DNA end fits TRBJ2-7 better. This CDR3 region has 15 residues. Germline CDR1 and CDR2: MNHEY and SMNVEV (reference sequence). In nucleotides, the CDR3 is TGTGCCAGCAGGGGGATTGGGACAGGGAACTACGAGCAGTACTTC. Its translation is CASRGIGTGNYEQYF.

The gene calls are TRBV7-2 and TRBJ1-4, with D unresolved. Germline V gene lookup returns CDR1 SGHTA and CDR2 FQGNSA. There are 16 residues in the CDR3. The V gene lost 4 bases and the J gene lost 4 bases, with 16 bases spanning the gap. CDR3 loop: CASSSTFGRGNEKLFF. CDR3 nucleotides: TGTGCCAGCAGCTCCACGTTCGGACGGGGTAATGAAAAACTGTTTTTT.

This chain links TRBV7-6 with TRBJ2-3, with 11 bases identical to TRBD2. The germline V gene encodes CDR1 SGHVS and CDR2 FNYEAQ. Germline trimming cut 5 bases from V and 6 bases from J; bases unmatched to any gene: 13. The CDR3 consists of 17 residues. The CDR3: CASSPVGVAGGEDTQYF. CDR3 in DNA: TGTGCCAGCAGCCCCGTCGGGGTAGCGGGAGGGGAGGATACGCAGTATTTT.

The chain carries TRBV6-1 and TRBJ2-1; 8 nucleotides align to TRBD2. CDR3 length equals 16 residues. The germline V gene has CDR1 MNHNS and CDR2 SASEGT. V lost 0 bases, J lost 1 base, and 2 bases stayed unmatched. CDR3 amino acids: CASSEASSGSYNEQFF. The CDR3, as DNA: TGTGCCAGCAGTGAAGCGTCTAGCGGGTCCTACAATGAGCAGTTCTTC.

This chain links TRBV5-1 with TRBJ1-3, with D tentatively TRBD1 (5 bases). CDR3 length equals 14 residues. The V end lost 3 bases, the J end lost 4 bases, and 11 bases lay between the germline ends. Germline V lookup: CDR1 SGHRS, CDR2 YFSETQ. This chain's CDR3 is CASSSGGTGNTIYF. CDR3 in DNA: TGCGCCAGCAGCTCGGGGGGTACGGGAAACACCATATATTTT. Together with reference TRBV5-1 and TRBJ1-3, the CDR3 gives the full variable domain: KAGVTQTPRYLIKTRGQQVTLSCSPISGHRSVSWYQQTPGQGLQFLFEYFSETQRNKGNFPGRFSGRQFSNSRSEMNVSTLELGDSALYLCASSSGGTGNTIYFGEGSWLTVV.

The chain uses TRBV5-1 and TRBJ2-1; TRBD2 is a possible D gene (6 bases). The CDR3 covers 13 residues. Germline CDR1 SGHRS, CDR2 YFSETQ. The germline V and J ends were trimmed by 4 bases and 12 bases, with 17 bases remaining between them. This chain's CDR3 is CASSPRDSSWQFF. CDR3 nucleotide sequence: TGCGCCAGCAGCCCCCGGGACTCTTCATGGCAGTTCTTC.

The J gene is TRBJ2-5, the V gene TRBV29-1, with a tentative D call TRBD1 (7 bases). From germline, CDR1 is SQVTM and CDR2 ANQGSEA. V gave up 3 bases and J gave up 4 bases, with 12 bases separating them. The CDR3 sequence is 13 residues long. For the CDR3, the DNA is TGCAGCGTTGAGGAGGGGGCAGGAGAGACCCAGTACTTC. It translates to CSVEEGAGETQYF. Looking up the rest from reference TRBV29-1 and TRBJ2-5 gives the full variable domain: SAVISQKPSRDICQRGTSLTIQCQVDSQVTMMFWYRQQPGQSLTLIATANQGSEATYESGFVIDKFPISRPNLTFSTLTVSNMSPEDSSIYLCSVEEGAGETQYFGPGTRLLVL.

This chain links TRBV15 with TRBJ1-1; a possible D gene is TRBD1 (5 bases). Trimming took off 3 bases at V and 9 bases at J, with 14 bases between the two ends. There are 13 residues in the CDR3. Germline lookup yields CDR1 LNHNV and CDR2 YYDKDF (reference sequence). Here the CDR3 reads CATSSRDSLKAFF. CDR3 sequence (DNA): TGTGCCACCAGCAGTAGGGACTCTTTGAAAGCTTTCTTT.

The V call is TRBV2, the J call TRBJ2-1; 8 nucleotides match TRBD1. V was clipped by 9 bases and J by 7 bases; unmatched bases: 11. Germline V CDR1 and CDR2: SNHLY, FYNNEI. This CDR3 has 14 amino acids. The chain's CDR3 is CARQTGTGLNEQFF. The CDR3 region has the DNA TGTGCCAGGCAAACCGGGACAGGTTTGAATGAGCAGTTCTTC.

The chain recombines TRBV27 with TRBJ2-7; the match to TRBD2 covers 11 bases. The length of the CDR3 is 16 residues. CDR1 is MNHEY and CDR2 is SMNVEV in the germline V gene (reference sequence). Trimming at V came to 5 bases and at J to 0 bases, leaving 6 bases not matched to a gene. The CDR3 sequence: CASSPLGLAASYEQYF. The CDR3 nucleotides read TGTGCCAGCAGTCCCCTGGGACTAGCGGCCTCCTACGAGCAGTACTTC.

The chain has TRBV11-2 and TRBJ2-1; 12 bases fit TRBD1. With 5 bases clipped from V and 8 bases from J, the junction kept 7 bases outside the gene matches. Germline CDR1 SGHAT, CDR2 FQNNGV. There are 15 residues in the CDR3. The CDR3 region is CASSDRDRGRDEQFF. In DNA, the CDR3 is TGTGCCAGCAGCGACCGGGACAGGGGGCGCGATGAGCAGTTCTTC.

V and J are TRBV5-6 and TRBJ1-1; TRBD1 matches 8 bases. Germline V gene sequence: CDR1 SGHDT, CDR2 YYEEEE. With V trimmed by 0 bases and J by 12 bases, 7 bases remained unmatched. The CDR3 length is 13 residues. CDR3 bases: TGTGCCAGCAGCTTGGGGACAGGGACCGAACCTTTCTTT. Translation gives CASSLGTGTEPFF.

V gene TRBV11-2 combines with J gene TRBJ2-3; D perhaps matches TRBD2 (5 bases). V shed 0 bases and J shed 4 bases, with 14 bases lying between them. The germline V gene has CDR1 SGHAT and CDR2 FQNNGV. The CDR3 covers 16 residues. This CDR3 is CASSLDLALGADTQYF. CDR3 sequence (DNA): TGTGCCAGCAGCTTAGATTTGGCGCTGGGAGCAGATACGCAGTATTTT.

J is TRBJ2-7 and V is TRBV2; possibly TRBD2 for D (7 bases). Per germline, CDR1 SNHLY and CDR2 FYNNEI. Trimming removed 0 bases from V and 1 base from J, with 22 bases in between. The CDR3 is 19 residues long. The CDR3 reads CASSEAPRRGGTSSYEQYF. Written as DNA, the CDR3 is TGTGCCAGCAGTGAAGCACCTCGAAGGGGGGGCACTTCGTCCTACGAGCAGTACTTC.

The CDR3 DNA reads TGTGCCAGCTCACCCCCGGGACAGGGGGGTTCACCCCTCCACTTT. Translating it yields CASSPPGQGGSPLHF. This chain connects TRBV18 to TRBJ1-6; 11 bases map to TRBD1. Germline V lookup: CDR1 KGHSH, CDR2 LQKENI. With 3 bases clipped from V and 9 bases from J, the junction kept 4 bases outside the gene matches. CDR3 length: 15 residues.

CDR3 DNA sequence: TGTGCCAGCAGTGCACGACTAGCGGGAGTAGGAGATGAGCAGTTCTTC. Amino acid sequence: CASSARLAGVGDEQFF. The chain has TRBV2 and TRBJ2-1, with TRBD2 matching over 12 bases. This CDR3 spans 16 amino acids. V shed 4 bases and J 8 bases; nucleotides not matched to a gene: 9. CDR1 and CDR2 from the germline V gene are SNHLY and FYNNEI.

The rearrangement uses TRBV6-5 and TRBJ1-1; D unclear. The CDR3 sequence is 14 residues long. The V and J ends lost 8 bases and 4 bases respectively, with 17 bases between them. Germline V CDR1 and CDR2: MNHEY, SVGAGI. In DNA, the CDR3 is TGTGCCAGCGGGATAGCTGCTGCGGGCACTGAAGCTTTCTTT. Residues: CASGIAAAGTEAFF.

V usage is TRBV10-2 and J usage is TRBJ1-1; D not resolved. The CDR3 is 12 amino acids. Trimming stripped 7 bases from V and 4 bases from J, with 10 bases between. From germline, CDR1 is WSHSY and CDR2 SAAADI. CDR3 amino acids: CASKLLSTEAFF. The CDR3, as DNA: TGCGCCAGCAAACTCTTGAGCACTGAAGCTTTCTTT.

The CDR3 spells CASSLRTVYGYTF. The CDR3, as DNA: TGTGCCAGCAGCTTAAGGACAGTCTATGGCTACACCTTC. This rearrangement joins TRBV7-2 to TRBJ1-2, with D perhaps TRBD1 (6 bases). Trimming removed 2 bases from V and 4 bases from J, with 8 bases in between. CDR1 and CDR2 (germline): SGHTA, FQGNSA. The CDR3 spans 13 residues.

This chain uses TRBV18 with TRBJ2-4, with D perhaps matching TRBD2 (6 bases). V was pared by 3 bases and J by 9 bases, with 12 bases between. The V gene's germline CDR1 is KGHSH and CDR2 LQKENI. This CDR3 is 13 amino acids long. CDR3 DNA sequence: TGTGCCAGCTCACCCGCGGGGCTTGGCATTCAGTACTTC. Its translation is CASSPAGLGIQYF. The whole variable domain, remainder taken from reference TRBV18 and TRBJ2-4, is NAGVMQNPRHLVRRRGQEARLRCSPMKGHSHVYWYRQLPEEGLKFMVYLQKENIIDESGMPKERFSAEFPKEGPSILRIQQVVRGDSAAYFCASSPAGLGIQYFGAGTRLSVL.